The entry below describes one T cell receptor (beta chain). In the authors' workflow: It was from reference gene primer amplification that nucleated cell counts were estimated. Measured with immunoSEQ multiplex PCR; TCRdb has only the in-frame clones, and not every one. V and J calls and clone size come straight from that table; D and trimming were deduced from the DNA. The table has 6,400 or so clones, nearly 90% seen once. This entry comes from a study of blood T cell repertoires in COVID-19. Study-level information: T cells, B-cell-depleted T cells, or PBMCs supplied cDNA or gDNA.

From germline, CDR1 is SGHTA and CDR2 FQGNSA. This CDR3 has 14 residues. V shed 1 base and J 5 bases; nucleotides not matched to a gene: 3. The chain couples TRBV7-2 to TRBJ2-7, with 9 bases that match TRBD1. Sequences were obtained from peripheral blood. The receptor was derived from a man between 65 and 85 years old with active COVID-19. CDR3 DNA sequence: TGTGCCAGCAGCTTAGGGGACAGGGCTCACGAGCAGTACTTC. It encodes CASSLGDRAHEQYF.